This T cell receptor (beta chain) is drawn from a study of beta chain features in type 1 diabetes. CDR1 is SGHVS, CDR2 FQNEAQ, per germline. V was clipped by 0 bases and J by 6 bases; unmatched bases: 10. This CDR3 comprises 17 residues. General observations from the study: All four CD4+ subsets of Type 1 diabetes patients contained TCRB CDR3s that were moderately but significantly shorter.

Every bit of the isolated RNA underwent reverse transcription, so sequencing read expressed TCRB transcripts. The data were produced by immunoSEQ multiplex PCR, yet TCRdb's version contains in-frame clones alone and is incomplete. Of some 370,000 clones listed, around 9.6% are singletons. In the case of this clone: Its antigen remains unidentified.

This sequence was found in a man aged 25-45 years with type 1 diabetes. The chain carries TRBV7-8 and TRBJ2-2; 7 bases align to TRBD2. Sequences were obtained from central memory CD4+ T cells from blood. As DNA, the CDR3 is TGTGCCAGCAGCTTAGCGCGTGGCGGGAGTAGGGCCGGGGAGCTGTTTTTT. Translated, it gives CASSLARGGSRAGELFF.